The 26 T cell receptor beta chains given below trace back to one sample, sequenced in a study of T cell clonotyping in hematopoietic cell transplantation. Measured with immunoSEQ multiplex PCR; TCRdb has only the in-frame clones, and not every one. The sample records roughly 4,700 clones, about nine tenths being singletons. Sequencing was done on a sample of peripheral blood mononuclear cells. Receptors were obtained from a man between 40 and 49 years old in good health. Some clones in this sample may be carry-over from other donors' samples.

On this clone: One junction end disagrees with the germline gene, perhaps due to a read error. This chain links TRBV2 with TRBJ1-2; D call uncertain. There are 12 residues in the CDR3. CDR1 is SNHLY and CDR2 is FYNNEI in the germline V gene. DNA for the CDR3: TGTGCCAGCAGGGAAGGGCTACGGGGCTACACCTTC. This encodes CASREGLRGYTF.

The chain recombines TRBV5-1 with TRBJ2-3; TRBD2 agrees at 11 bases. Germline V gene data show CDR1 as SGHRS and CDR2 as YFSETQ. The CDR3 has 17 residues. Trimming at V came to 1 base and at J to 0 bases, leaving 4 bases not matched to a gene. The CDR3 nucleotides read TGCGCCAGCAGCTTGCCTAGCGGGGGGACAAGCACAGATACGCAGTATTTT. It encodes CASSLPSGGTSTDTQYF.

The rearrangement links TRBV18 to TRBJ2-7; either TRBD1 or TRBD2 may supply D (5 bases each). The V end was cut by 3 bases, the J end by 4 bases, with 13 bases between. Germline assignment: CDR1 KGHSH and CDR2 LQKENI. This CDR3 contains 14 residues. This CDR3 is CASSPPGRGYEQYF. For the CDR3, the DNA is TGTGCCAGCTCACCCCCGGGACGAGGGTACGAGCAGTACTTC.

This clone was found once. V usage is TRBV7-2 and J usage is TRBJ1-2; 9 nucleotides line up with TRBD1. Germline CDR1 is SGHTA and CDR2 is FQGNSA. The CDR3 is made up of 13 amino acids. With 6 bases clipped from V and 8 bases from J, the junction kept 7 bases outside the gene matches. The CDR3 region has the DNA TGTGCCAGCAGTCACCGGGACAGGGAAGGCTACACCTTC. It translates to CASSHRDREGYTF.

The V gene is TRBV11-3, the J gene TRBJ2-2; D uncertain. V shed 1 base and J shed 2 bases, with 5 bases lying between them. Germline V gene sequence: CDR1 SGHNT, CDR2 YENEEA. This CDR3 is 14 amino acids long. CDR3 coding DNA: TGTGCCAGCAGCTTAGTAGTTAACACCGGGGAGCTGTTTTTT. Residues: CASSLVVNTGELFF. Full variable domain (outside the CDR3, taken from reference TRBV11-3 and TRBJ2-2): EAGVVQSPRYKIIEKKQPVAFWCNPISGHNTLYWYLQNLGQGPELLIRYENEEAVDDSQLPKDRFSAERLKGVDSTLKIQPAELGDSAVYLCASSLVVNTGELFFGEGSRLTVL.

Details on this clone: An end of the junction differs from the germline gene, which may be a read error. The chain combines TRBV5-1 with TRBJ2-2; no definite D call. Germline V CDR1 and CDR2: SGHRS, YFSETQ. The CDR3 sequence is 17 residues long. This CDR3 reads CASNPGWVGGNAGELFF. Here the CDR3 DNA reads TGCGCCAGCAACCCCGGATGGGTCGGTGGGAACGCCGGGGAGCTGTTTTTT.

The genes are TRBV27 and TRBJ2-3; tentatively, D is TRBD2 (6 bases). V lost 6 bases to trimming and J lost 5 bases, with 18 bases between them. The CDR3 is made up of 15 amino acids. Germline assignment: CDR1 MNHEY and CDR2 SMNVEV (reference sequence). CDR3 sequence (DNA): TGTGCCAGCAGGCGACTAGGGGCCCCGGGAGATACGCAGTATTTT. Residues: CASRRLGAPGDTQYF.

V is TRBV9 and J is TRBJ2-3; 7 bases align to TRBD1. With 4 bases clipped from V and 1 base from J, the junction kept 9 bases outside the gene matches. The CDR3 consists of 16 residues. Germline lookup yields CDR1 SGDLS and CDR2 YYNGEE. The DNA of the CDR3 is TGTGCCAGCAGCCCGGACGGGACAGAACGCACAGATACGCAGTATTTT. Translated: CASSPDGTERTDTQYF.

The chain links TRBV27 to TRBJ2-1; possibly TRBD2 for D (6 bases). Trimming took off 4 bases at V and 5 bases at J, with 18 bases between the two ends. Looked up from germline, CDR1 is MNHEY and CDR2 is SMNVEV (reference sequence). The CDR3 extends over 16 amino acids. This chain's CDR3 is CASSSYMWRDNNEQFF. The CDR3 region has the DNA TGTGCCAGCAGTTCCTACATGTGGCGGGATAACAATGAGCAGTTCTTC.

This chain connects TRBV7-8 to TRBJ2-7, with 9 positions matching TRBD1. The CDR3 is 14 amino acids. Germline V gene data show CDR1 as SGHVS and CDR2 as FQNEAQ. V shed 5 bases, J shed 3 bases, and the junction held 5 bases outside the gene matches. The CDR3 loop is CASSPQDRGYEQYF. The CDR3 DNA is TGTGCCAGCAGCCCCCAGGACAGGGGCTACGAGCAGTACTTC. The full variable domain, its missing parts supplied by reference TRBV7-8 and TRBJ2-7, is GAGVSQSPRYKVAKRGQDVALRCDPISGHVSLFWYQQALGQGPEFLTYFQNEAQLDKSGLPSDRFFAERPEGSVSTLKIQRTQQEDSAVYLCASSPQDRGYEQYFGPGTRLTVT.

This chain links TRBV2 with TRBJ1-2, with TRBD1 matching over 7 bases. After removal of 4 bases from V and 5 bases from J, the junction contained 10 bases not matched to a gene. CDR3 length: 15 amino acids. Germline-derived CDR1 and CDR2 are SNHLY and FYNNEI. CDR3 DNA: TGTGCCAGCAGTGTGGGACAGCAACCTTTTTATGGCTACACCTTC. This codes for CASSVGQQPFYGYTF.

The chain recombines TRBV19 with TRBJ1-4, with D perhaps matching TRBD1 (6 bases). The CDR3 is made up of 15 amino acids. Germline CDR1 is LNHDA and CDR2 is SQIVND (reference sequence). V lost 1 base and J lost 7, with 13 bases in between. The CDR3 spells CASSIGGGSAEKLFF. The CDR3, as DNA: TGTGCCAGTAGTATAGGAGGGGGTAGTGCTGAAAAACTGTTTTTT.

The chain has TRBV28 and TRBJ1-6; D gene ambiguous. Germline CDR1 MDHEN, CDR2 SYDVKM. This CDR3 spans 13 amino acids. V lost 8 bases and J lost 1, with 6 bases in between. CDR3 DNA: TGTGCCAGCGGGCTGTCCTATAATTCACCCCTCCACTTT. Its translation: CASGLSYNSPLHF.

The chain employs TRBV28 and TRBJ1-2; D remains ambiguous. The CDR3 consists of 12 residues. Germline V lookup: CDR1 MDHEN, CDR2 SYDVKM. Trimming pared 8 bases from V and 2 bases from J, leaving 9 bases between. The CDR3 sequence: CASRVLNYGYTF. The CDR3 nucleotides are TGTGCCAGCCGGGTCCTGAACTATGGCTACACCTTC.

V usage is TRBV4-2 and J usage is TRBJ1-2; D not certain. The CDR3 is 18 residues long. Trimming shortened V by 0 bases and J by 1 base, and 18 bases separated the two germline ends. Germline V gene lookup returns CDR1 LGHNA and CDR2 YNFKEQ. CDR3 coding DNA: TGTGCCAGCAGCCAAGATGGGCCGGCAGCTGATCTTAACTATGGCTACACCTTC. Protein product: CASSQDGPAADLNYGYTF.

This chain connects TRBV30 to TRBJ2-3; weak D call: TRBD2 (6 bases). This CDR3 comprises 13 residues. Trimming left V 5 bases short and J 5 bases short, with 14 bases between. The germline V gene encodes CDR1 GTSNPN and CDR2 SVGIG (reference sequence). DNA of the CDR3: TGTGCCTGGGGGGCTAACGGGGGAGATACGCAGTATTTT. Protein product: CAWGANGGDTQYF.

CDR3 bases: TGCGCCAGCAGCCAAGAAAGCGGGGGGCGAGGCACAGATACGCAGTATTTT. Translating gives CASSQESGGRGTDTQYF. The chain couples TRBV4-3 to TRBJ2-3; 9 bases align to TRBD2. Germline loops: CDR1 LGHNA, CDR2 YSLEER. The trim removed 0 bases at V and 1 base at J, leaving 5 bases unmatched. This CDR3 comprises 17 residues.

The chain links TRBV19 to TRBJ2-3, with TRBD2 identical over 12 bases. V dropped 5 bases and J dropped 2; count of bases not matched to a gene: 8. Per the germline V gene, CDR1 is LNHDA and CDR2 is SQIVND (reference sequence). There are 17 residues in the CDR3. The CDR3 DNA reads as TGTGCCAGTAGTTTGCGCGGACTAGCGGGAAACACAGATACGCAGTATTTT. Translated, it gives CASSLRGLAGNTDTQYF.

The chain carries TRBV7-9 and TRBJ1-6; 7 nucleotides align to TRBD1. The germline V gene encodes CDR1 SEHNR and CDR2 FQNEAQ (reference sequence). V gave up 7 bases and J gave up 5 bases; unmatched junction bases: 14. CDR3 size: 17 residues. The CDR3 nucleotides are TGTGCCAGCAAAAAAAACGGCACGACAGGGAATAATTCACCCCTCCACTTT. Translation gives CASKKNGTTGNNSPLHF.

This chain uses TRBV7-2 with TRBJ1-2; D might be TRBD1 (5 bases). The length of the CDR3 is 14 residues. Germline V gene sequence: CDR1 SGHTA, CDR2 FQGNSA. The V and J ends lost 8 bases and 2 bases respectively, with 15 bases between them. The CDR3 spells CASASGTANYGYTF. CDR3 nucleotide sequence: TGTGCCAGCGCAAGCGGGACCGCCAACTATGGCTACACCTTC.

This clone has a single count. The rearrangement links TRBV29-1 to TRBJ2-5; 8 bases agree with TRBD2. Germline CDR1 SQVTM, CDR2 ANQGSEA. This CDR3 is built from 14 residues. The J segment lost 4 bases and the V segment lost 6 bases, leaving 10 bases of the junction unmatched. This CDR3 reads CSVSASLAGETQYF. CDR3 nucleotides: TGCAGCGTCTCCGCCAGCCTAGCGGGAGAGACCCAGTACTTC. The complete variable domain, with remaining parts taken from reference TRBV29-1 and TRBJ2-5, reads SAVISQKPSRDICQRGTSLTIQCQVDSQVTMMFWYRQQPGQSLTLIATANQGSEATYESGFVIDKFPISRPNLTFSTLTVSNMSPEDSSIYLCSVSASLAGETQYFGPGTRLLVL.

The chain has TRBV6-6 and TRBJ1-6; TRBD1 might be the D (6 bases). CDR3 length: 13 residues. The germline gives CDR1 MNHNY, CDR2 SVGAGI (reference sequence). Trimming removed 7 bases at V and 7 bases at J, with 11 bases between. Here the CDR3 reads CASNLGGNSPLHF. The CDR3 DNA reads TGTGCCAGCAACCTAGGGGGGAATTCACCCCTCCACTTT.

The gene calls are TRBV10-3 and TRBJ1-2, with 7 nucleotides matching TRBD1. The V and J ends lost 8 bases and 3 bases, in that order; junction bases with no gene match: 15. The CDR3 has 16 residues. The V gene's germline CDR1 is ENHRY and CDR2 SYGVKD. Written as DNA, the CDR3 is TGTGCCATCGGGGGTTCCGGGACAGAGAGTTACTATGGCTACACCTTC. Its protein is CAIGGSGTESYYGYTF.

The rearrangement links TRBV21-1 to TRBJ1-4. TRBV21-1 is assigned pseudogene status. There are 16 residues in the CDR3. CDR3 DNA sequence: TGTGCCAGCAGCAAAGCGCAGGGGGGGGCTCCCGAAAAACTGTTTTTT. Amino acid sequence: CASSKAQGGAPEKLFF.

The chain combines TRBV7-6 with TRBJ1-1; D is unresolved. CDR1 SGHVS and CDR2 FNYEAQ come from the germline V gene. V was cut by 2 bases and J by 4 bases, with 14 bases left in between. This CDR3 contains 15 residues. The CDR3 reads CASSLNPDGSTEAFF. The CDR3 nucleotides read TGTGCCAGCAGCTTAAACCCAGACGGGTCCACTGAAGCTTTCTTT.

A note on this clone: A junction boundary mismatches the germline segment, possibly from a read error. Written as DNA, the CDR3 is TGTGCCAGCAGCTTAAACCCGTTCGAACAGGCTATATTCTCCTTC. Translated, it gives CASSLNPFEQAIFSF. The chain has TRBV7-2 and TRBJ1-2; D may be TRBD1 (5 bases). There are 15 residues in the CDR3. From germline, CDR1 is SGHTA and CDR2 FQGNSA.